This T cell receptor beta chain was identified in a study of cytomegalovirus exposure and HLA in healthy donors. Per the germline V gene, CDR1 is SNHLY and CDR2 is FYNNEI. CDR3 length: 14 amino acids. The junction had 5 bases not matched to a gene; V was cut back by 8 bases and J by 1 base. TCRdb keeps only in-frame clones here, not all; method: immunoSEQ multiplex PCR. The data hold roughly 90,000 clones, with roughly 85% observed a single time. The rearrangement joins TRBV2 to TRBJ2-7, with 10 bases aligning to TRBD1. The sample consisted of PBMCs. The TCR originated in a man aged 18 to 35 in good health and CMV-seropositive. The CDR3 here is CASLRQGASYEQYF. CDR3 sequence (DNA): TGTGCCAGCCTAAGACAGGGGGCTTCCTACGAGCAGTACTTC. Full variable domain (rest looked up from reference TRBV2 and TRBJ2-7): EPEVTQTPSHQVTQMGQEVILRCVPISNHLYFYWYRQILGQKVEFLVSFYNNEISEKSEIFDDQFSVERPDGSNFTLKIRSTKLEDSAMYFCASLRQGASYEQYFGPGTRLTVT.